This T cell receptor (beta chain) was obtained from a study of T cells after yellow fever vaccination. TCRdb itself ran the 5' RACE reads through MiXCR, one entry per CDR3 protein. The repertoire consists of 200,000 to 300,000 distinct CDR3 sequences, with around 3.5% occurring once and the leading ten covering about 19%. This clonotype was recorded at least ten times. Here the sequenced sample was PBMCs, taken 15 days after the yellow fever booster vaccination. This receptor was obtained from a man aged 18-30 years who received the YFV17D yellow fever vaccine.

Written as DNA, the CDR3 is TGCGCCAGCAGCGCCTCACAGGGGGCTGGAGAGACCCAGTACTTC. Encoded protein: CASSASQGAGETQYF. The J gene is TRBJ2-5, the V gene TRBV4-3; 9 nucleotides match TRBD1. V gave up 5 bases and J gave up 4 bases; unmatched junction bases: 8. The CDR3 runs 15 residues. Germline assignment: CDR1 LGHNA and CDR2 YSLEER.